Presented here are 3 T cell receptor beta chains from one specimen sequenced in a study of PD-1 blockade in classical Hodgkin lymphoma. Only in-frame clones appear in the TCRdb table, and some are missing; sequencing was by immunoSEQ multiplex PCR. This sample has about 13,000 clones, with 90% found just once. Relapse was seen in all patients after autologous stem cell transplantation, and brentuximab vedotin exposure was variable. Thawed PBMCs underwent magnetic negative selection to yield purified CD4+ T cells. Sequencing was performed on CD4+ T cells from blood, taken at baseline. These receptors were taken from a human donor with classical Hodgkin lymphoma.

The V call is TRBV7-9, the J call TRBJ2-7; D remains ambiguous. Deletions cut 5 bases from V and 2 bases from J, with 10 bases between. There are 13 residues in the CDR3. Germline CDR1 SEHNR, CDR2 FQNEAQ (reference sequence). The CDR3 nucleotides read TGTGCCAGCAGCATTCCCCCTACCTACGAGCAGTACTTC. It encodes CASSIPPTYEQYF.

V usage is TRBV6-5 and J usage is TRBJ2-2, with D tentatively TRBD1 or TRBD2 (6 bases each). The V and J ends lost 4 bases and 4 bases respectively, with 16 bases between them. Germline V CDR1 and CDR2: MNHEY, SVGAGI. The CDR3 is made up of 16 amino acids. CDR3 DNA sequence: TGTGCCAGCAGTTTCTCGACCAGGGGAGGCACCGGGGAGCTGTTTTTT. This encodes CASSFSTRGGTGELFF.

The rearrangement links TRBV5-1 to TRBJ1-2; 7 bases agree with TRBD1. Trimming at V came to 4 bases and at J to 5 bases, leaving 11 bases not matched to a gene. Looked up from germline, CDR1 is SGHRS and CDR2 is YFSETQ. The CDR3 spans 15 residues. The CDR3 sequence is CASSPGTDVGYGYTF. The CDR3 nucleotides are TGCGCCAGCAGCCCGGGGACAGATGTTGGGTATGGCTACACCTTC. Complete variable domain (other parts from reference TRBV5-1 and TRBJ1-2): KAGVTQTPRYLIKTRGQQVTLSCSPISGHRSVSWYQQTPGQGLQFLFEYFSETQRNKGNFPGRFSGRQFSNSRSEMNVSTLELGDSALYLCASSPGTDVGYGYTFGSGTRLTVV.